This T cell receptor beta chain appears in the sequencing data of a study of blood T cell repertoires in COVID-19. About the research overall: Sample material is recorded as cDNA or gDNA derived from T cells, B-cell-depleted T cells, or PBMCs.

Original data processing: Reference gene primer amplification in the assay estimated nucleated cell counts. The data were produced by immunoSEQ multiplex PCR, yet TCRdb's version contains in-frame clones alone and is incomplete. V, J and clone size are those of that table, while D and trimming were read from the DNA. The sample lists some 290,000 clones, roughly 89% occurring once. In assigning cohorts, the study relied on participant-reported clinical history. Recovery among Cohort 3 donors was established by two negative PCRs, clearance, or symptom resolution. This clone was recorded a few times. This CDR3 comprises 15 residues. The V gene's germline CDR1 is MGHRA and CDR2 YSYEKL. V trimming: 3 bases; J trimming: 6 bases; junction bases outside the gene matches: 5.

This chain links TRBV4-1 with TRBJ1-6; TRBD1 matches 7 bases. The TCR was taken from a woman in her thirties who had recovered from COVID-19. Sample: PBMCs or T cells enriched from blood (not recorded which). CDR3 sequence: CASSHARQGNSPLHF. CDR3 bases: TGCGCCAGCAGCCATGCTAGACAGGGTAATTCACCCCTCCACTTT.